Shown below are 9 T cell receptor beta chains from a single sample sequenced in a study of regulatory T cells in long-lasting Graves disease. The time point here: newly diagnosed GD, antithyroid drugs for less than 3 months. PBMCs provided the RNA from which the TCR library was made. The authors built TCR beta libraries using iRepertoire HTBI primers and Arm-PCR of CDR3 regions. TCRdb reprocessed the multiplex PCR reads with MiXCR, giving one entry per CDR3 protein. The sample holds approximately 400,000 distinct CDR3 sequences, 14% to 15% seen once. The sample was also linked to a second study, of T cells in Graves' hyperthyroidism and ophthalmopathy.

The sample in question was peripheral blood mononuclear cells (PBMCs), obtained at new diagnosis, from a patient treated with antithyroid drugs. Receptors originate from a woman in her twenties or thirties with Graves disease.

In this sample, this clonotype turned up a few times. The chain has TRBV19 and TRBJ1-5; no reliable D call. Germline CDR1 LNHDA, CDR2 SQIVND (reference sequence). V lost 5 bases, J lost 1 base, and 18 bases lay in between. The CDR3 runs to 17 residues. CDR3 loop: CASSLWAGQGSNQPQHF. In DNA, the CDR3 is TGTGCCAGTAGTCTGTGGGCAGGCCAAGGGAGCAATCAGCCCCAGCATTTT.

This clonotype was seen many times. This CDR3 is CASSQAGREINEQFF. The CDR3 DNA sequence: TGCGCCAGCAGCCAAGCCGGCCGCGAGATCAATGAGCAGTTCTTC. This rearrangement joins TRBV4-1 to TRBJ2-1, with D unresolved. V lost 1 base to trimming and J lost 6 bases, with 13 bases between them. Looked up from germline, CDR1 is MGHRA and CDR2 is YSYEKL. This CDR3 has 15 amino acids.

This rearrangement joins TRBV6-2 or TRBV6-3 to TRBJ2-3; D possibly corresponds to TRBD2 (6 bases). The CDR3 runs 15 residues. The V end was cut by 5 bases, the J end by 3 bases, with 15 bases between. CDR1 and CDR2 from the germline V gene are MNHEY and SVGEGT. In nucleotides, the CDR3 is TGTGCCAGCAGTGTCAGTCGGGAGCTGACAGATACGCAGTATTTT. This translates into CASSVSRELTDTQYF.

This clonotype was counted at least ten times. The chain employs TRBV18 and TRBJ2-1; D remains ambiguous. The germline V and J ends were trimmed by 0 bases and 0 bases, with 9 bases remaining between them. The CDR3 covers 16 residues. The V gene's germline CDR1 is KGHSH and CDR2 LQKENI. In nucleotides, the CDR3 is TGTGCCAGCTCACCACCGAAGACGAGCTCCTACAATGAGCAGTTCTTC. Translation: CASSPPKTSSYNEQFF.

This clonotype was recorded a few times. The chain links TRBV9 to TRBJ2-7; the match to TRBD2 covers 10 bases. This CDR3 contains 14 residues. The germline CDR1 and CDR2 sequences are SGDLS and YYNGEE. V shed 7 bases, J shed 0 bases, and the junction held 4 bases outside the gene matches. CDR3 residues: CASGLAASSYEQYF. For the CDR3, the DNA is TGTGCCAGCGGACTAGCGGCGAGCTCCTACGAGCAGTACTTC.

Many counts were recorded for this clonotype. The V call is TRBV3-1, the J call TRBJ2-1; D gene uncertain. V lost 0 bases and J 5 bases, leaving 2 bases between the germline ends. CDR1 and CDR2 (germline): LGHDT, YNNKEL (reference sequence). The CDR3 length is 12 residues. The CDR3, as DNA: TGTGCCAGCAGCCAAGATGACAATGAGCAGTTCTTC. This sequence encodes CASSQDDNEQFF.

This clonotype was recorded at least ten times. The chain has TRBV5-1 and TRBJ1-6, with a possible D match to TRBD1 (6 bases). The CDR3 extends over 15 amino acids. Trimming stripped 1 base from V and 8 bases from J, with 13 bases between. The V gene's germline CDR1 is SGHRS and CDR2 YFSETQ. CDR3 DNA: TGCGCCAGCAGCTTGTGGCAGGACAGAGATTCACCCCTCCACTTT. Amino acid sequence: CASSLWQDRDSPLHF.

This clonotype occurred a few times. The V and J genes are TRBV10-3 and TRBJ2-2; D unresolved. Germline CDR1 ENHRY, CDR2 SYGVKD. The CDR3 sequence is 13 residues long. The V end was cut by 3 bases, the J end by 7 bases, with 9 bases between. CDR3 nucleotide sequence: TGTGCCATCAGTGAAGAAAATCACGGGGAGCTGTTTTTT. Its protein product is CAISEENHGELFF.

Of note for this clonotype: A far larger clone is one base from this, pointing to a likely read error. This sequence joins TRBV6-2 or TRBV6-3 and TRBJ2-4; no reliable D call. V dropped 8 bases and J dropped 13 bases, with 15 bases sitting between them. This CDR3 contains 11 residues. The V gene's germline CDR1 is MNHEY and CDR2 SVGEGT. The CDR3 sequence is CASARNNEQYF. CDR3 nucleotides: TGTGCCAGCGCGAGGAACAATGAGCAGTACTTC.